The clone carrying this T cell receptor beta chain has a handful of counts. Its specificity is not known. TCRdb independently ran MiXCR on the RT-PCR reads; one entry per CDR3 protein. The sample has hundreds of thousands of distinct CDR3 sequences, approximately 14% seen once. This entry belongs to a study of response to subunit inactivated influenza vaccine. Notes on the study in general: The authors suggested that few new T cells are recruited per seasonal influenza vaccination.

CDR1 and CDR2 from the germline V gene are SEHNR and FQNEAQ (reference sequence). J lost 3 bases, V lost 1 base, and 4 bases had no gene match. The CDR3 is 16 amino acids. This chain connects TRBV7-9 to TRBJ1-1; 11 nucleotides line up with TRBD1. The material sequenced was PBMCs from blood, taken less than 15 days before vaccination. This receptor was identified in a man aged 50-60 years who received an inactivated influenza vaccine. The CDR3 DNA sequence: TGTGCCAGCAGCTTAGAGGGGACAGGGGGGTACACTGAAGCTTTCTTT. It encodes CASSLEGTGGYTEAFF.